The T cell receptor (beta chain) described here comes from a study of blood T cell repertoires in COVID-19. Study-level information: T cells, B-cell-depleted T cells, or PBMCs supplied cDNA or gDNA.

As originally analysed: Reference gene primer amplification yielded estimated nucleated cell counts. The table came from immunoSEQ multiplex PCR; TCRdb's copy has only in-frame clones and leaves some out. V, J and clone size are those of that table, while D and trimming were read from the DNA. The data show 200,000 to 300,000 clones, approximately 88% seen once. The V gene end was trimmed by 4 bases and the J gene end by 3 bases; junction bases not matched to a gene: 6. The CDR3 loop spans 15 amino acids. Germline V gene sequence: CDR1 MGHRA, CDR2 YSYEKL. This clonotype was sampled from a woman between 40 and 55 years old who had been exposed to COVID-19. The sequencing sample was made of PBMCs or T cells enriched from blood (not recorded which). The chain is built from TRBV4-1 and TRBJ2-7, with 10 bases that match TRBD1. The CDR3 sequence is CASSRSGQGVYEQYF. The CDR3 DNA is TGCGCCAGCAGCCGGAGTGGACAGGGGGTCTACGAGCAGTACTTC.